The 18 T cell receptor beta chains in this list originate from one sample, sequenced in a study of PD-L1 blockade in urothelial cancer. Time point specified: peripheral blood 6 weeks after treatment start. TCRdb's table, derived via immunoSEQ multiplex PCR, lists solely in-frame clones and lacks some. The profile shows about 50,000 clones, approximately 85% of them singletons. The specimen was PBMCs, collected around atezolizumab (anti-PD-L1) treatment. The receptors come from a man aged 45-65 years with urothelial cancer.

The gene calls are TRBV28 and TRBJ2-3; D call uncertain. Germline CDR1 is MDHEN and CDR2 is SYDVKM. The CDR3 loop spans 11 amino acids. CDR3 residues: CALRRGNTQYF. CDR3 nucleotide sequence: TGTGCATTACGCCGAGGAAATACGCAGTATTTT.

The gene calls are TRBV19 and TRBJ2-1, with 10 nucleotides matching TRBD2. The junction had 9 bases not matched to a gene; V was cut back by 3 bases and J by 7 bases. The CDR3 runs 16 residues. CDR1 and CDR2 from the germline V gene are LNHDA and SQIVND (reference sequence). CDR3 coding DNA: TGTGCCAGTAGTATTAGTGTCTTAGCGGGAGGTAATGAGCAGTTCTTC. This sequence encodes CASSISVLAGGNEQFF.

This clone was detected once. The chain recombines TRBV10-3 with TRBJ1-3; 7 bases are shared with TRBD1. The CDR3 has 17 amino acids. The V segment lost 3 bases and the J segment 0 bases; nucleotides outside the gene matches: 8. CDR1 is ENHRY, CDR2 SYGVKD, per germline. CDR3 bases: TGTGCCATCAGTGACCTGACAGGGCTGAGCTCTGGAAACACCATATATTTT. It codes for CAISDLTGLSSGNTIYF.

V is TRBV10-2 and J is TRBJ2-4, with D tentatively TRBD2 (5 bases). This CDR3 region has 16 residues. Germline assignment: CDR1 WSHSY and CDR2 SAAADI. With 0 bases removed from V and 4 bases from J, the gap between germline ends came to 13 bases. The CDR3 spells CASSESIGGLKNIQYF. The DNA for the CDR3 is TGCGCCAGCAGTGAGTCGATCGGCGGGCTTAAAAACATTCAGTACTTC.

The chain joins TRBV13 to TRBJ2-4; no clear D gene. CDR3 length: 14 residues. Trimming stripped 1 base from V and 3 bases from J, with 7 bases between. Germline V CDR1 and CDR2: PRHDT, FYEKMQ (reference sequence). The CDR3, as DNA: TGTGCCAGCAGCTTAGCGGTCATCAAAAACATTCAGTACTTC. Translating it yields CASSLAVIKNIQYF. Together with reference TRBV13 and TRBJ2-4, the CDR3 gives the full variable domain: AAGVIQSPRHLIKEKRETATLKCYPIPRHDTVYWYQQGPGQDPQFLISFYEKMQSDKGSIPDRFSAQQFSDYHSELNMSSLELGDSALYFCASSLAVIKNIQYFGAGTRLSVL.

This rearrangement joins TRBV29-1 to TRBJ2-6, with unresolved D. V was clipped by 0 bases and J by 1 base, with 16 bases between them. This CDR3 contains 18 residues. CDR1 and CDR2 from the germline V gene are SQVTM and ANQGSEA. For the CDR3, the DNA is TGCAGCGTTGAAGATCGGTCGACGAAGAGGTCTGGGGCCAACGTCCTGACTTTC. It specifies CSVEDRSTKRSGANVLTF.

The rearrangement links TRBV7-9 to TRBJ2-1, with TRBD1 matching over 7 bases. This CDR3 is built from 14 residues. Per germline, CDR1 SEHNR and CDR2 FQNEAQ (reference sequence). Trimming cost V 3 bases and J 3 bases; bases outside gene matches: 2. DNA of the CDR3: TGTGCCAGCAGCTTTGGGACAGACTACAATGAGCAGTTCTTC. The encoded protein is CASSFGTDYNEQFF.

This clone was seen a single time. V gene TRBV27 combines with J gene TRBJ2-7; 11 nucleotides match TRBD2. There are 16 residues in the CDR3. CDR1 and CDR2 from the germline V gene are MNHEY and SMNVEV (reference sequence). V shed 6 bases, J shed 6 bases, and the junction held 13 bases outside the gene matches. The CDR3 region has the DNA TGTGCCAGCAGCAAGACGCTAGCGGGGGGTCCTGTCGAGCAGTACTTC. It translates to CASSKTLAGGPVEQYF.

The chain joins TRBV18 to TRBJ2-3; D call uncertain. V gave up 6 bases and J gave up 0 bases, with 10 bases separating them. There are 14 residues in the CDR3. The germline V gene has CDR1 KGHSH and CDR2 LQKENI. The CDR3 DNA sequence: TGTGCCAGCTCTCCGCTTACTAGCACAGATACGCAGTATTTT. It codes for CASSPLTSTDTQYF.

This clone is a singleton in its sample. The CDR3 is CASSEADGGGRDQETQYF. The CDR3 bases are TGTGCCAGCAGTGAAGCGGATGGGGGAGGCAGGGATCAAGAGACCCAGTACTTC. The chain recombines TRBV2 with TRBJ2-5, with D perhaps matching TRBD2 (6 bases). The CDR3 has 18 amino acids. From germline, CDR1 is SNHLY and CDR2 FYNNEI. V lost 0 bases to trimming and J lost 2 bases, with 19 bases between them.

The rearrangement uses TRBV27 and TRBJ2-5; D not certain. V was shortened by 3 bases and J by 5 bases, with 16 bases between the two germline ends. This CDR3 has 15 amino acids. CDR1 MNHEY and CDR2 SMNVEV come from the germline V gene (reference sequence). The CDR3, as DNA: TGTGCCAGCAGTTTTGGGCACACCAATCGGGAGACCCAGTACTTC. Translation: CASSFGHTNRETQYF.

With respect to this clone: One end of the junction varies from germline; a read error may be responsible. The same CDR3 can be traced to other DNA sequences in this sample. V and J are TRBV30 and TRBJ1-1; D is possibly TRBD1 (5 bases). CDR1 GTSNPN and CDR2 SVGIG come from the germline V gene (reference sequence). There are 13 residues in the CDR3. CDR3 DNA sequence: TGTGCTTGGAGTATGGGAGGGCAGGGAAGAGCTTTCTTT. Encoded protein: CAWSMGGQGRAFF.

This clone was seen a single time. The CDR3 DNA sequence: TGTGCCAGCAGTCCGGGACAGGGGTCCTACGAGCAGTACTTC. Amino acid sequence: CASSPGQGSYEQYF. V usage is TRBV6-5 and J usage is TRBJ2-7, with 10 bases lining up with TRBD1. The CDR3 contains 14 residues. Germline V lookup: CDR1 MNHEY, CDR2 SVGAGI. With 5 bases clipped from V and 1 base from J, the junction kept 2 bases outside the gene matches.

This chain links TRBV19 with TRBJ1-2; a possible D gene is TRBD1 (5 bases). Trimming took 3 bases from V and 8 from J, leaving 16 bases between them. CDR1 LNHDA and CDR2 SQIVND come from the germline V gene (reference sequence). CDR3 size: 14 residues. The CDR3 DNA reads TGTGCCAGTAGTATCGGCAGGGAAGCGGGAGGCTACACCTTC. Its protein is CASSIGREAGGYTF.

The rearrangement joins TRBV20-1 to TRBJ1-5; the D is unclear. Looked up from germline, CDR1 is DFQATT and CDR2 is SNEGSKA (reference sequence). The CDR3 consists of 11 residues. Trimming cost V 5 bases and J 9 bases, with 11 bases left between them. The CDR3 region is CSAGGSWPQHF. The CDR3 DNA follows: TGCAGTGCTGGCGGGTCGTGGCCCCAGCATTTT.

This clone is labeled medium-sized (0.01 to 0.1%). The V and J genes are TRBV23-1 and TRBJ1-5, with D possibly being TRBD1 (6 bases). TRBV23-1 is annotated as an ORF whose role is uncertain. Trimming took off 3 bases at V and 5 bases at J, with 14 bases between the two ends. The CDR3 runs 15 residues. This chain's CDR3 is CASSHPDRPYQPQHF. Written as DNA, the CDR3 is TGCGCCAGCAGTCATCCCGACAGGCCCTATCAGCCCCAGCATTTT.

In its sample, this clone was seen once. The chain has TRBV7-8 and TRBJ2-7; 7 bases line up with TRBD2. The germline CDR1 and CDR2 sequences are SGHVS and FQNEAQ. The CDR3 is made up of 15 amino acids. V gave up 5 bases and J gave up 1 base; unmatched junction bases: 8. CDR3 loop: CASSTTTSVSYEQYF. The CDR3 nucleotides read TGTGCCAGCAGCACCACAACTAGCGTTTCCTACGAGCAGTACTTC.

The chain couples TRBV7-2 to TRBJ1-5; a possible D gene is TRBD1 (5 bases). With 5 bases removed from V and 2 bases from J, the gap between germline ends came to 13 bases. The length of the CDR3 is 15 residues. Germline V lookup: CDR1 SGHTA, CDR2 FQGNSA. Here the CDR3 DNA reads TGTGCCAGCAGCCCGTGGGGGGGTGGCAATCAGCCCCAGCATTTT. This sequence encodes CASSPWGGGNQPQHF.